The present TCR beta chain was sequenced within a study of T cell repertoires in cytomegalovirus infection. About the study: As its CMV epitopes, the study selected recently identified HLA-C-restricted and well-studied HLA-B-restricted targets. Evidence of both CMV infection and a matching HLA type came from public TCR beta signatures.

Via MiXCR, TCRdb re-called the reads, giving one row per CDR3 protein. The top ten hold roughly 13% of the sample, which has about a million distinct CDR3 sequences, more than 25% seen once. Overall study results and limits: The response measured ex vivo was dominated by TCR beta clonotypes (HLA-C-restricted and CMV-specific).

Worth noting for this clonotype: What it binds is not known.

CDR1 is MRHNA and CDR2 is SNTAGT in the germline V gene. This CDR3 comprises 15 residues. With 0 bases removed from V and 0 bases from J, the gap between germline ends came to 8 bases. The sequenced sample was cultured CD8+ T cells from PBMCs, obtained from culture after CMV antigen stimulation. This chain links TRBV6-4 with TRBJ1-2; no clear D gene. This TCR derives from a human donor in good health (CMV status not recorded). Some clones in this sample may be carry-over from other donors' samples. CDR3 nucleotides: TGTGCCAGCAGTGACTCGACTGACCCTAACTATGGCTACACCTTC. Its protein product is CASSDSTDPNYGYTF.